One and the same sample provided the 19 T cell receptor beta chains below, sequenced in a study of T cell responses to AZD1222 COVID-19 vaccine. Here immunoSEQ multiplex PCR was the method, and the copy in TCRdb shows in-frame clones only, minus some. The table records 90,000 to 130,000 clones, around 93% of them present only once. The sample was peripheral blood, taken on day 0 of AZD1222 vaccination. These receptor sequences come from an adult in good health.

The gene calls are TRBV5-1 and TRBJ1-4, with D possibly TRBD1 on 5 matching bases. Per the germline V gene, CDR1 is SGHRS and CDR2 is YFSETQ. V shed 2 bases and J shed 4 bases, with 9 bases lying between them. The CDR3 sequence is 14 residues long. CDR3 loop: CASSFRADNEKLFF. The CDR3, as DNA: TGCGCCAGCAGCTTCAGGGCGGATAATGAAAAACTGTTTTTT.

This rearrangement joins TRBV11-2 to TRBJ2-7; the D gene is possibly TRBD1 (6 bases). There are 14 residues in the CDR3. CDR1 SGHAT and CDR2 FQNNGV come from the germline V gene. Trimming pared 5 bases from V and 1 base from J, leaving 12 bases between. The CDR3 DNA is TGTGCCAGCAGCGACCGGGACACATCCTACGAGCAGTACTTC. Protein: CASSDRDTSYEQYF. Complete variable domain (other parts from reference TRBV11-2 and TRBJ2-7): EAGVAQSPRYKIIEKRQSVAFWCNPISGHATLYWYQQILGQGPKLLIQFQNNGVVDDSQLPKDRFSAERLKGVDSTLKIQPAKLEDSAVYLCASSDRDTSYEQYFGPGTRLTVT.

The chain couples TRBV7-6 to TRBJ1-1; D call uncertain. Trimming stripped 1 base from V and 1 base from J, with 10 bases between. The V gene's germline CDR1 is SGHVS and CDR2 FNYEAQ. The CDR3 runs to 15 residues. CDR3 in amino acids: CASSLDEGRNTEAFF. In nucleotides, the CDR3 is TGTGCCAGCAGCTTAGATGAGGGAAGGAACACTGAAGCTTTCTTT. The full variable domain, rest sourced from reference TRBV7-6 and TRBJ1-1, is GAGVSQSPRYKVTKRGQDVALRCDPISGHVSLYWYRQALGQGPEFLTYFNYEAQQDKSGLPNDRFSAERPEGSISTLTIQRTEQRDSAMYRCASSLDEGRNTEAFFGQGTRLTVV.

The chain couples TRBV10-3 to TRBJ2-2, with unresolved D. CDR1 is ENHRY, CDR2 SYGVKD, per germline. Trimming took 4 bases from V and 8 from J, leaving 11 bases between them. The length of the CDR3 is 13 residues. The CDR3 reads CAISGSPQGELFF. CDR3 nucleotides: TGTGCCATCAGTGGATCGCCCCAGGGGGAGCTGTTTTTT.

This sequence joins TRBV10-2 and TRBJ1-1; a possible D gene is TRBD1 (5 bases). Trimming removed 4 bases at V and 11 bases at J, with 14 bases between. The CDR3 is 12 residues long. CDR1 is WSHSY and CDR2 is SAAADI in the germline V gene. CDR3 residues: CASSVAGNMAFF. For the CDR3, the DNA is TGCGCCAGCAGTGTTGCAGGGAACATGGCTTTCTTT.

The table lists this clone with a few counts. The chain joins TRBV11-3 to TRBJ1-3; TRBD1 might be the D (5 bases). CDR3 length: 13 amino acids. Between the trimmed V and J ends, which lost 5 bases and 4 bases, there was a span of 9 bases. Germline V gene data show CDR1 as SGHNT and CDR2 as YENEEA. CDR3 nucleotide sequence: TGTGCCAGCAGCCAGGGCTACGGAAACACCATATATTTT. This gives the protein CASSQGYGNTIYF.

This chain connects TRBV24-1 to TRBJ2-2; the D gene could be TRBD1 or TRBD2 (5 bases each). Germline values: CDR1 KGHDR, CDR2 SFDVKD. With 5 bases removed from V and 4 bases from J, the gap between germline ends came to 10 bases. This CDR3 has 14 amino acids. CDR3 loop: CATSVRGSTGELFF. The CDR3 DNA reads as TGTGCCACCAGTGTCCGGGGCTCCACCGGGGAGCTGTTTTTT.

The V call is TRBV7-8, the J call TRBJ1-6; D is ambiguous. This CDR3 is 15 amino acids long. The ends were cut back, 0 bases at V and 7 bases at J, with 10 bases in the middle. Looked up from germline, CDR1 is SGHVS and CDR2 is FQNEAQ. The CDR3 DNA is TGTGCCAGCAGCTTAGCAGGGTCACGGAATTCACCCCTCCACTTT. This sequence encodes CASSLAGSRNSPLHF.

This chain's CDR3 is CASITIRDNSYEQYF. The CDR3 bases are TGTGCCAGCATCACAATCCGGGACAACTCCTACGAGCAGTACTTC. The chain carries TRBV5-8 and TRBJ2-7; tentative D call: TRBD1 (6 bases). V lost 6 bases, J lost 0 bases, and 16 bases lay in between. In germline, CDR1 is SGHTS, CDR2 YDEGEE. CDR3 length equals 15 residues.

Worth noting for this clone: The sample contains more than one DNA sequence encoding this CDR3. CDR3 sequence (DNA): TGCGCCAGCAGCTTAACGACAGGGAATACTGAAGCTTTCTTT. This encodes CASSLTTGNTEAFF. The V and J genes are TRBV5-1 and TRBJ1-1, with 7 bases lining up with TRBD1. The CDR3 is 14 residues long. J gave up 5 bases and V 2 bases, and 6 bases lay outside the gene matches. CDR1 and CDR2 from the germline V gene are SGHRS and YFSETQ.

The chain couples TRBV19 to TRBJ1-5, with TRBD1 matching over 8 bases. Looked up from germline, CDR1 is LNHDA and CDR2 is SQIVND (reference sequence). J gave up 0 bases and V 9 bases, and 13 bases lay outside the gene matches. The CDR3 sequence is 17 residues long. The CDR3 bases are TGTGCCAGCTCTGATAGGACAGGGAGCTATAGCAATCAGCCCCAGCATTTT. Translating it yields CASSDRTGSYSNQPQHF.

The V gene is TRBV19, the J gene TRBJ1-4; tentatively, D is TRBD1 (5 bases). V was cut by 5 bases and J by 14 bases, with 15 bases left in between. Germline V lookup: CDR1 LNHDA, CDR2 SQIVND (reference sequence). This CDR3 region has 12 residues. CDR3 amino acids: CASSPALGVLFF. The CDR3 bases are TGTGCCAGTAGTCCCGCGTTGGGGGTGCTGTTTTTT.

The chain joins TRBV19 to TRBJ2-7; no clear D gene. Germline-derived CDR1 and CDR2 are LNHDA and SQIVND (reference sequence). This CDR3 has 14 amino acids. V was shortened by 3 bases and J by 2 bases, with 11 bases between the two germline ends. CDR3 sequence: CASSINSPTYEQYF. In DNA, the CDR3 is TGTGCCAGTAGTATTAACAGCCCTACCTACGAGCAGTACTTC.

DNA of the CDR3: TGTGCCAGTAGTCCCTCCTACGGACAGGCGGGAGGATATGGCTACACCTTC. This translates into CASSPSYGQAGGYGYTF. V is TRBV19 and J is TRBJ1-2, with 7 bases aligning to TRBD1. Germline CDR1 LNHDA, CDR2 SQIVND (reference sequence). Losses at the gene ends were 5 bases for V and 5 bases for J; bases not matched to a gene: 17. CDR3 length equals 17 residues.

This clone has a handful of counts. The chain joins TRBV3-1 (or the pseudogene TRBV3-2) to TRBJ2-5, with D perhaps TRBD2 (6 bases). Germline assignment: CDR1 LGHDT and CDR2 YNNKEL (reference sequence). This CDR3 contains 16 residues. Deletions cut 0 bases from V and 6 bases from J, with 17 bases between. CDR3 nucleotide sequence: TGTGCCAGCAGCCAAGATGGGTCGCTGCGGGGTCAGACCCAGTACTTC. Encoded protein: CASSQDGSLRGQTQYF.

The J gene is TRBJ1-2, the V gene TRBV10-3; 7 bases are shared with TRBD1. The CDR3 is 13 residues long. CDR1 and CDR2 from the germline V gene are ENHRY and SYGVKD. Unmatched junction bases numbered 4, after V lost 5 bases and J lost 4 bases. This chain's CDR3 is CAISTGTVYGYTF. CDR3 bases: TGTGCCATCAGTACCGGGACAGTCTATGGCTACACCTTC.

This clone was detected once. The chain combines TRBV3-1 (or the pseudogene TRBV3-2) with TRBJ1-6; TRBD1 matches 8 bases. V shed 0 bases and J 10 bases; nucleotides not matched to a gene: 2. Germline loops: CDR1 LGHDT, CDR2 YNNKEL (reference sequence). The CDR3 is made up of 14 amino acids. In DNA form, the CDR3 reads TGTGCCAGCAGCCAAGACAGGGGGCGATCACCCCTCCACTTT. Protein sequence: CASSQDRGRSPLHF.

The rearrangement links TRBV7-3 to TRBJ2-2, with 7 bases that match TRBD2. Germline CDR1 is SGHTA and CDR2 is FQGTGA. CDR3 size: 16 residues. Unmatched junction bases numbered 6, after V lost 5 bases and J lost 0 bases. CDR3: CASSPGGHANTGELFF. Here the CDR3 DNA reads TGTGCCAGCAGCCCGGGGGGTCACGCGAACACCGGGGAGCTGTTTTTT.

The chain is built from TRBV18 and TRBJ1-2, with 9 nucleotides matching TRBD1. V gave up 5 bases and J gave up 6 bases; unmatched junction bases: 13. CDR3 length: 16 amino acids. The V gene's germline CDR1 is KGHSH and CDR2 LQKENI. CDR3 bases: TGTGCCAGCTCAACCTACCAGGGACAGGGACACGATGGCTACACCTTC. Translation: CASSTYQGQGHDGYTF.